These 28 T cell receptor beta chains originate from one sample sequenced in a study of identical twins. Each CDR3 protein is one row after TCRdb ran MiXCR on the 5' RACE reads. The sample has 550,000 to 700,000 distinct CDR3 sequences, 20% to 25% seen once; the top ten hold 4% to 5.5%. Separately, the same data were catalogued under a study of T cells expressing NK-cell markers.

Material for sequencing was PBMCs. The receptor source for this set is a woman younger than 35 in good health.

About this clonotype: A much larger clone is a single base away; this may be a read error. The J gene is TRBJ2-7, the V gene TRBV12-5; D call uncertain. This CDR3 spans 15 amino acids. Germline CDR1 reads LGHNT; CDR2 reads FRNRAP. The ends were cut back, 3 bases at V and 6 bases at J, with 18 bases in the middle. CDR3 DNA: TGTGCTAGTGGTTTTGGGTCCAGCTCCTTTGGCGAGCAGTACTTC. Its translation: CASGFGSSSFGEQYF.

This clonotype occurred a few times. V usage is TRBV6-1 and J usage is TRBJ2-5; unclear D gene. CDR3 length: 14 residues. Between the trimmed V and J ends, which lost 8 bases and 5 bases, there was a span of 18 bases. The germline V gene has CDR1 MNHNS and CDR2 SASEGT. CDR3 DNA sequence: TGTGCCAGCGCTCTTGTAACCTCCGTGGAGACCCAGTACTTC. This encodes CASALVTSVETQYF.

This clonotype was observed a handful of times. This rearrangement joins TRBV7-9 to TRBJ1-4; unclear D gene. The CDR3 is 11 amino acids. CDR1 SEHNR and CDR2 FQNEAQ come from the germline V gene (reference sequence). Trimming removed 2 bases at V and 8 bases at J, with 3 bases between. CDR3 sequence reads: CASSLKEKLFF. CDR3 nucleotides: TGTGCCAGCAGCTTAAAGGAAAAACTGTTTTTT.

In its sample, this clonotype was seen many times. This sequence joins TRBV12-3 or TRBV12-4 and TRBJ2-5; TRBD1 is a possible D gene (6 bases). The CDR3 length is 11 residues. V gave up 7 bases and J gave up 5 bases, with 8 bases separating them. Written as DNA, the CDR3 is TGTGCCAGCACCCAGGGGGAGACCCAGTACTTC. Amino acids: CASTQGETQYF.

The rearrangement joins TRBV7-2 to TRBJ2-7, with TRBD2 matching 7 bases. The CDR3 spans 16 residues. V shed 1 base and J 4 bases; nucleotides not matched to a gene: 10. Germline V gene lookup returns CDR1 SGHTA and CDR2 FQGNSA. The CDR3 DNA reads as TGTGCCAGCAGCTTAGTGAGGAGCAGGGAGGGATACGAGCAGTACTTC. It specifies CASSLVRSREGYEQYF.

This clonotype has a handful of counts. V is TRBV11-2 and J is TRBJ2-2; D assignment may be TRBD1 or TRBD2 (5 bases each). The V and J ends lost 4 bases and 5 bases respectively, with 14 bases between them. Germline assignment: CDR1 SGHAT and CDR2 FQNNGV. The CDR3 sequence is 15 residues long. The CDR3 DNA reads TGTGCCAGCAGCTCGGGACCAATGGGTACCGGGGAGCTGTTTTTT. It specifies CASSSGPMGTGELFF.

This clonotype has a handful of counts. V and J are TRBV12-3 or TRBV12-4 and TRBJ2-7; 8 bases are shared with TRBD2. Losses at the gene ends were 5 bases for V and 2 bases for J; bases not matched to a gene: 5. CDR3 length equals 14 residues. The DNA of the CDR3 is TGTGCCAGCAGTCGTAGCGGGATAACCTACGAGCAGTACTTC. Translated, it gives CASSRSGITYEQYF.

In this sample, this clonotype turned up a few times. The V and J genes are TRBV5-1 and TRBJ2-4, with D perhaps matching TRBD2 (6 bases). Between the trimmed V and J ends, which lost 0 bases and 0 bases, there was a span of 13 bases. There are 17 residues in the CDR3. Germline values: CDR1 SGHRS, CDR2 YFSETQ. This chain's CDR3 is CASSLAPGDVAKNIQYF. The CDR3 region has the DNA TGCGCCAGCAGCTTGGCCCCGGGGGACGTAGCCAAAAACATTCAGTACTTC.

The rearrangement joins TRBV24-1 to TRBJ1-2; D is uncertain. V lost 1 base and J 3 bases, leaving 20 bases between the germline ends. The CDR3 contains 18 residues. Per the germline V gene, CDR1 is KGHDR and CDR2 is SFDVKD. The CDR3 DNA is TGTGCCACCAGTGATTTAGCCGGAAGAAGCCTAGTTGACTATGGCTACACCTTC. This translates into CATSDLAGRSLVDYGYTF.

The table lists this clonotype with many counts. The rearrangement joins TRBV5-6 to TRBJ2-2; D unclear. The CDR3 has 14 residues. Trimming pared 3 bases from V and 4 bases from J, leaving 10 bases between. Germline values: CDR1 SGHDT, CDR2 YYEEEE. CDR3 sequence: CASSSLMSTGELFF. The CDR3 DNA is TGTGCCAGCAGCTCATTGATGTCCACCGGGGAGCTGTTTTTT.

V gene TRBV11-1 combines with J gene TRBJ2-3; 14 nucleotides line up with TRBD2. The V gene's germline CDR1 is SGHAT and CDR2 FQDESV (reference sequence). J was trimmed by 2 bases and V by 0 bases; bases with no gene match: 7. The CDR3 has 19 residues. The CDR3 region is CASSLARLAGGAFTDTQYF. CDR3 DNA: TGTGCCAGCAGCTTAGCGCGACTAGCGGGAGGGGCGTTCACAGATACGCAGTATTTT.

The chain carries TRBV7-2 and TRBJ2-1, with D possibly being TRBD2 (6 bases). This CDR3 spans 13 amino acids. V was trimmed by 5 bases and J by 9 bases, leaving 14 bases between them. CDR1 SGHTA and CDR2 FQGNSA come from the germline V gene. DNA for the CDR3: TGTGCCAGCAGCACCCCCCCGGGGGTTGAGCAGTTCTTC. This gives the protein CASSTPPGVEQFF.

The V call is TRBV27, the J call TRBJ1-3; a weak D match, TRBD1 (5 bases). Germline V gene data show CDR1 as MNHEY and CDR2 as SMNVEV (reference sequence). This CDR3 has 9 amino acids. V lost 10 bases to trimming and J lost 14 bases, with 12 bases between them. CDR3 bases: TGTGCCATCTCCGGGACCCTATATTTT. It translates to CAISGTLYF.

V is TRBV7-2 and J is TRBJ2-3; D might be TRBD2 (6 bases). CDR3 size: 15 residues. V was pared by 1 base and J by 5 bases, with 13 bases between. The germline CDR1 and CDR2 sequences are SGHTA and FQGNSA. DNA of the CDR3: TGTGCCAGCAGCTTAGGTGGGAGGCGGGAAGATACGCAGTATTTT. This gives the protein CASSLGGRREDTQYF.

The chain recombines TRBV9 with TRBJ2-1; the D gene is possibly TRBD2 (5 bases). V dropped 4 bases and J dropped 3 bases, with 14 bases sitting between them. The CDR3 is made up of 15 amino acids. Looked up from germline, CDR1 is SGDLS and CDR2 is YYNGEE. CDR3 amino acids: CASSPGSSNYNEQFF. The CDR3 nucleotides read TGTGCCAGCAGCCCTGGGAGTAGTAACTACAATGAGCAGTTCTTC.

This clonotype was counted between two and nine times. This chain connects TRBV20-1 to TRBJ2-7; D is uncertain. Germline loops: CDR1 DFQATT, CDR2 SNEGSKA (reference sequence). Deletions cut 4 bases from V and 7 bases from J, with 11 bases between. The CDR3 sequence is 11 residues long. The CDR3 loop reads CSATQIREQYF. In DNA, the CDR3 is TGCAGTGCTACCCAAATCCGGGAGCAGTACTTC.

In its sample, this clonotype was seen a few times. The chain carries TRBV5-6 and TRBJ2-1, with D tentatively TRBD1 or TRBD2 (5 bases each). CDR1 is SGHDT and CDR2 is YYEEEE in the germline V gene. The germline V and J ends were trimmed by 3 bases and 9 bases, with 16 bases remaining between them. The CDR3 extends over 14 amino acids. In nucleotides, the CDR3 is TGTGCCAGCAGCTGGGGACCCGCTCGGGGTGAGCAGTTCTTC. This sequence encodes CASSWGPARGEQFF.

In this sample, this clonotype turned up once. The chain joins TRBV6-5 to TRBJ2-7; 8 nucleotides match TRBD2. CDR1 is MNHEY and CDR2 is SVGAGI in the germline V gene. The CDR3 runs 16 residues. V was pared by 2 bases and J by 3 bases, with 9 bases of the junction left unmatched. This CDR3 is CASSYGTVAGNYEQYF. The CDR3 DNA is TGTGCCAGCAGTTACGGGACGGTAGCGGGGAACTACGAGCAGTACTTC.

This clonotype was seen more than once but under ten times. The V gene is TRBV29-1, the J gene TRBJ2-7, with D hard to call. The CDR3 is 11 residues long. The V end was cut by 6 bases, the J end by 0 bases, with 6 bases between. Germline V gene lookup returns CDR1 SQVTM and CDR2 ANQGSEA. CDR3 DNA sequence: TGCAGCGTGAAGAGCTCCTACGAGCAGTACTTC. Residues: CSVKSSYEQYF.

A few counts support this clonotype. The chain uses TRBV20-1 and TRBJ2-7; weak D call: TRBD2 (5 bases). In germline, CDR1 is DFQATT, CDR2 SNEGSKA (reference sequence). The CDR3 is 15 residues long. The ends were cut back, 5 bases at V and 4 bases at J, with 21 bases in the middle. Here the CDR3 reads CSAPSLTSSGYEQYF. For the CDR3, the DNA is TGCAGTGCTCCGTCTCTCACTAGTTCTGGGTACGAGCAGTACTTC.

This clonotype was detected only a few times. The chain is built from TRBV12-3 or TRBV12-4 and TRBJ1-3; D is ambiguous. The CDR3 is made up of 14 amino acids. The ends were cut back, 10 bases at V and 0 bases at J, with 13 bases in the middle. CDR3 sequence: CANRELSSGNTIYF. For the CDR3, the DNA is TGTGCCAATCGGGAGTTGAGCTCTGGAAACACCATATATTTT.

The CDR3 DNA sequence: TGTGCCACCAGTGGAGGTGGAGGGGGTTCCTACAATGAGCAGTTCTTC. Its translation is CATSGGGGGSYNEQFF. The chain couples TRBV24-1 to TRBJ2-1, with D perhaps given as TRBD1 or TRBD2 (6 bases each). CDR3 length: 16 amino acids. The V end was cut by 5 bases, the J end by 1 base, with 14 bases between. The V gene's germline CDR1 is KGHDR and CDR2 SFDVKD.

This sequence joins TRBV4-1 and TRBJ2-3; TRBD2 aligns across 7 bases. This CDR3 is 18 amino acids long. Germline loops: CDR1 MGHRA, CDR2 YSYEKL. V lost 0 bases, J lost 0 bases, and 9 bases stayed unmatched. This CDR3 is CASSQDRGASGSTDTQYF. As DNA, the CDR3 is TGCGCCAGCAGCCAAGATAGAGGGGCTAGCGGTAGCACAGATACGCAGTATTTT.

The chain employs TRBV12-2 and TRBJ2-3; TRBD2, as called in the table, went unchecked against the DNA. TRBV12-2 is a recognized pseudogene. The CDR3 sequence is 18 residues long. The chain's CDR3 is CASRLMSWLAGGTDTQYF. Here the CDR3 DNA reads TGTGCAAGTCGCTTAATGTCCTGGTTAGCGGGAGGGACAGATACGCAGTATTTT.

This clonotype showed up just a few times. The CDR3 is CSASENRLAARRSYNEQFF. For the CDR3, the DNA is TGCAGTGCTAGTGAAAATAGACTAGCGGCTCGCCGGTCCTACAATGAGCAGTTCTTC. The rearrangement joins TRBV20-1 to TRBJ2-1, with 9 nucleotides matching TRBD2. CDR3 size: 19 residues. V was pared by 3 bases and J by 1 base, with 16 bases of the junction left unmatched. Germline V gene lookup returns CDR1 DFQATT and CDR2 SNEGSKA (reference sequence).

The V gene is TRBV12-3 or TRBV12-4, the J gene TRBJ2-7, with D unresolved. Trimming took off 5 bases at V and 3 bases at J, with 8 bases between the two ends. This CDR3 has 12 residues. The CDR3 region is CASSRPDYEQYF. The CDR3 coding sequence is TGTGCCAGCAGTAGGCCCGACTACGAGCAGTACTTC.

This clonotype has more than one count but fewer than ten. The chain couples TRBV29-1 to TRBJ1-1; D is unresolved. Trimming took 4 bases from V and 2 from J, leaving 8 bases between them. The CDR3 contains 12 residues. Per the germline V gene, CDR1 is SQVTM and CDR2 is ANQGSEA. CDR3 sequence reads: CSVVGINTEAFF. The DNA for the CDR3 is TGCAGCGTTGTTGGGATTAACACTGAAGCTTTCTTT.

In this sample, this clonotype turned up a few times. The chain employs TRBV5-1 and TRBJ1-1, with D maybe TRBD1 (5 bases). The germline V and J ends were trimmed by 4 bases and 5 bases, with 15 bases remaining between them. Per germline, CDR1 SGHRS and CDR2 YFSETQ. The CDR3 spans 14 residues. Written as DNA, the CDR3 is TGCGCCAGCAGCAGATTTGGGGAGGGGACTGAAGCTTTCTTT. It codes for CASSRFGEGTEAFF.